These T cell receptor beta chains were read from a single sample in a study of T cell repertoires in cytomegalovirus infection. One entry per CDR3 protein, called by TCRdb with MiXCR from the reads. This table has about 310,000 distinct CDR3 sequences, 17% appearing once. The sample taken for sequencing was PBMCs. These receptors came from a human donor in good health (CMV status not recorded). Some clones in this sample may be carry-over from other donors' samples. The CDR3 runs from the conserved cysteine through the conserved F or W. D genes are given only for firm matches. Clone size is not always given. Where it is, it says once, few, many or a class for expanded clones.

V gene	D gene	clone size	J gene	CDR3 DNA	CDR3 protein
TRBV20-1	NA	few	TRBJ1-3	TGCAGTGCTTTGGGGTTTGCTGGAAACACCATATATTTT	CSALGFAGNTIYF
TRBV28	TRBD2	NA	TRBJ2-1	TGTGCCAGCAGGGTTAGCGGGGGGGCCCACGAGCAGTTCTTC	CASRVSGGAHEQFF
TRBV5-4	NA	many	TRBJ1-2	TGTGCCAGCAGCTTGGAACAGAGTAACTATGGCTACACCTTC	CASSLEQSNYGYTF
TRBV4-2	NA	many	TRBJ2-2	TGTGCCAGCAGCCCCGAGAGAGGGGGGCCTGGGGAGCTGTTTTTT	CASSPERGGPGELFF
TRBV29-1	NA	few	TRBJ1-2	TGCAGCGTTCTCGCAGGGGAACCGTATGGCTACACCTTC	CSVLAGEPYGYTF
TRBV6-1	NA	NA	TRBJ1-5	TGTGCCAGCAGCGCAGGGGTGGGGGACCTCAATCAGCCCCAGCATTTT	CASSAGVGDLNQPQHF
TRBV20-1	NA	few	TRBJ1-1	TGCAGTGACAACTCCCGGTGGGGTGCTGAAGCTTTCTTT	CSDNSRWGAEAFF
TRBV3-1	NA	few	TRBJ1-2	TGTGCCAGCAGCCCGACAGCCCAGGGGAGCGGCTACACCTTC	CASSPTAQGSGYTF
TRBV5-6	NA	NA	TRBJ2-5	TGTGCCAGCAGCCCCACAGGGATGAAGACCCAGTACTTC	CASSPTGMKTQYF
TRBV12-3/TRBV12-4	NA	NA	TRBJ2-1	TGTGCCAGCAGCTCGAGGCTAGGACTCAACAATGAGCAGTTCTTC	CASSSRLGLNNEQFF
TRBV18	NA	NA	TRBJ2-4	TGTGCCAGCTCACCACCTCGGAGGGCAGTACTAGCCAAAAACATTCAGTACTTC	CASSPPRRAVLAKNIQYF
TRBV7-9	NA	NA	TRBJ2-2	TGTGCCAGCAGCTCCCGGGTCCAAAAACCAAACACCGGGGAGCTGTTTTTT	CASSSRVQKPNTGELFF
TRBV20-1	NA	NA	TRBJ2-5	TGCAGTGCTCTTAAAGAGACCCAGTACTTC	CSALKETQYF
TRBV10-3	NA	many	TRBJ2-1	TGTGCCATCAGTGATGTGAATGAGCAGTTCTTC	CAISDVNEQFF
TRBV12-3/TRBV12-4	NA	NA	TRBJ2-3	TGTGCCAGCAGTCCGCCAGATACGCAGTATTTT	CASSPPDTQYF
TRBV7-8	NA	few	TRBJ2-3	TGTGCCAGCAACCAAGGGGTGTTCGGAGATACGCAGTATTTT	CASNQGVFGDTQYF
TRBV20-1	NA	NA	TRBJ1-3	TGCAGTGCTAGAGATTCGGTATCTGGAAACACCATATATTTT	CSARDSVSGNTIYF
TRBV6-6	NA	few	TRBJ1-5	TGTGCCAGCAGTTACTCGAGTCGGGAACTGGGTCAGCCCCAGCATTTT	CASSYSSRELGQPQHF
TRBV7-2	TRBD1	many	TRBJ1-5	TGTGCCAGCAGCTTAGTCGAGGGGGCAAGGCCCCAGCATTTT	CASSLVEGARPQHF
TRBV24-1	NA	few	TRBJ2-1	TGTGCCACCAGTAGGGGGGGATCCTACAATGAGCAGTTCTTC	CATSRGGSYNEQFF
TRBV4-1	TRBD1	few	TRBJ2-7	TGCGCCAGCAGCCCCGACGGTCGGACAGGCTCCTACGAGCAGTACTTC	CASSPDGRTGSYEQYF
TRBV20-1	NA	few	TRBJ1-2	TGCAGTGCTCCTAATTTGAACGGGGCTTTCAATAACTATGGCTACACCTTC	CSAPNLNGAFNNYGYTF
TRBV7-2	TRBD2	few	TRBJ2-1	TGTGCCAGCAGCTCCACTAGCGGGGCGTACAATGAGCAGTTCTTC	CASSSTSGAYNEQFF
TRBV5-4	TRBD1	many	TRBJ2-7	TGTGCCAGCAGCGCCCCGGGACAGGGGCTCTACGAGCAGTACTTC	CASSAPGQGLYEQYF
TRBV7-6	NA	many	TRBJ2-7	TGTGCCAGCAGCTCCGGCCCTACGAACGAGCAGTACTTC	CASSSGPTNEQYF
TRBV15	NA	NA	TRBJ1-3	TGTGCCACCAGCAGAGCTCTGGGCAAGCGATCTGGAAACACCATATATTTT	CATSRALGKRSGNTIYF
TRBV10-3	NA	many	TRBJ2-5	TGTGCCATCAGTTGGGACGACCAAGAGACCCAGTACTTC	CAISWDDQETQYF
TRBV18	TRBD1	few	TRBJ2-7	TGTGCCAGCTCACCCATTCGGGACAGGGTGTTTCTTCCCGAGGGCGAGCAGTACTTC	CASSPIRDRVFLPEGEQYF
TRBV7-6	TRBD1	many	TRBJ1-1	TGTGCCAGCAGCTTCTTTACCGACAGGGTGGGTGTTTGGATGAACACTGAAGCTTTCTTT	CASSFFTDRVGVWMNTEAFF
TRBV29-1	NA	many	TRBJ1-1	TGCAGCGTTGACTTACAGGGCGCTGAAGCTTTCTTT	CSVDLQGAEAFF
TRBV20-1	NA	NA	TRBJ2-5	TGCAGTGCTAGAGAACGAGAAGGCAGCCAAGAGACCCAGTACTTC	CSAREREGSQETQYF
TRBV7-2	NA	many	TRBJ2-1	TGTGCCAGCAGCTTAGGGGGGTCGGGGAGCGGATACAATGAGCAGTTCTTC	CASSLGGSGSGYNEQFF
TRBV14	TRBD1	many	TRBJ1-1	TGTGCCAGTGGGACAGGGTCCCTCAAAGCTTTCTTT	CASGTGSLKAFF